Below, 6 T cell receptor beta chains from the same sample are listed, as sequenced in a study of CD8 T cells in Susac syndrome. RNA was extracted with the RNeasy kit, and a quantity of about 0.45 to 1 ug was reverse transcribed using random hexamers. TCRdb re-called the immunoSEQ multiplex PCR reads through MiXCR, storing one row per CDR3 protein. The table includes over 300,000 distinct CDR3 sequences, under 95% detected once. The material sequenced was CD4+ T cells from PBMCs. These receptors all come from a human donor with multiple sclerosis.

The chain carries TRBV30 and TRBJ1-6, with 7 nucleotides matching TRBD1. There are 14 residues in the CDR3. Germline V gives CDR1 GTSNPN, CDR2 SVGIG (reference sequence). With V trimmed by 5 bases and J by 5 bases, 6 bases remained unmatched. The DNA of the CDR3 is TGTGCCTGGCGTACGGGACAGCATAATTCACCCCTCCACTTT. Protein: CAWRTGQHNSPLHF.

The chain has TRBV6-2 or TRBV6-3 and TRBJ1-1; D perhaps matches TRBD1 (6 bases). This CDR3 spans 14 amino acids. Trimming pared 7 bases from V and 1 base from J, leaving 13 bases between. Germline values: CDR1 MNHEY, CDR2 SVGEGT. The CDR3: CASNRWGANTEAFF. DNA of the CDR3: TGTGCCAGCAACCGCTGGGGGGCGAACACTGAAGCTTTCTTT.

The sample holds one count of this clonotype. The chain couples TRBV2 to TRBJ2-3, with D hard to call. Germline V gene sequence: CDR1 SNHLY, CDR2 FYNNEI. CDR3 length: 11 amino acids. The germline V and J ends were trimmed by 4 bases and 8 bases, with 7 bases remaining between them. The CDR3 here is CASSVVGTQYF. CDR3 in DNA: TGTGCCAGCAGTGTCGTAGGTACGCAGTATTTT.

The chain carries TRBV7-9 and TRBJ2-7, with 9 bases that match TRBD2. J was trimmed by 0 bases and V by 2 bases; bases with no gene match: 5. Looked up from germline, CDR1 is SEHNR and CDR2 is FQNEAQ (reference sequence). The CDR3 loop spans 16 amino acids. The CDR3 DNA is TGTGCCAGCAGCTTATATCCTAGCGGGGCCTCCTACGAGCAGTACTTC. Protein: CASSLYPSGASYEQYF.

This chain connects TRBV27 to TRBJ1-2; TRBD1 agrees at 10 bases. Per the germline V gene, CDR1 is MNHEY and CDR2 is SMNVEV (reference sequence). V was pared by 5 bases and J by 2 bases, with 5 bases of the junction left unmatched. The CDR3 contains 15 residues. CDR3 sequence (DNA): TGTGCCAGCAGTGCTCCGGGACAGGGGAACTATGGCTACACCTTC. The encoded protein is CASSAPGQGNYGYTF.

The V gene is TRBV13, the J gene TRBJ2-7; D may be TRBD1 (6 bases). CDR1 and CDR2 (germline): PRHDT, FYEKMQ (reference sequence). The germline V and J ends were trimmed by 4 bases and 1 base, with 11 bases remaining between them. The CDR3 contains 14 residues. CDR3 DNA sequence: TGTGCCAGCAGCTCTCTCAGGGGTTCCTACGAGCAGTACTTC. It codes for CASSSLRGSYEQYF.